These 14 T cell receptor beta chains originate from one sample sequenced in a study of shared clonotypes between healthy human individuals. Generated by immunoSEQ multiplex PCR, the TCRdb table keeps only in-frame clones and is missing some. The profile covers around 1.6 million clones, with around 98% appearing a single time and about 0.45% taken by the ten largest. Sequencing was performed on naive CD4+ T cells sorted from blood. Documented subset: CD45RA+ positively selected. The receptors shown here come from a man aged 25-45 years in good health.

The chain employs TRBV6-5 and TRBJ1-1; D not certain. The V gene lost 4 bases and the J gene lost 1 base, with 16 bases spanning the gap. In germline, CDR1 is MNHEY, CDR2 SVGAGI. The CDR3 length is 16 residues. The CDR3 DNA sequence: TGTGCCAGCAGTTTCCGCGGTCTTTGGGAGAACACTGAAGCTTTCTTT. This gives the protein CASSFRGLWENTEAFF.

The chain recombines TRBV11-2 with TRBJ2-7, with TRBD2 matching 12 bases. Germline CDR1 SGHAT, CDR2 FQNNGV. The junction had 4 bases not matched to a gene; V was cut back by 4 bases and J by 3 bases. This CDR3 comprises 15 residues. The CDR3 spells CASSSLAGGVYEQYF. CDR3 coding DNA: TGTGCCAGCAGCTCACTAGCGGGAGGAGTCTACGAGCAGTACTTC.

With regard to this clone: In the same sample, other DNA sequences code for this CDR3. CDR3 in amino acids: CASSIGHEQYF. DNA of the CDR3: TGTGCCAGTAGTATCGGTCACGAGCAGTACTTC. The chain links TRBV19 to TRBJ2-7; no clear D gene. This CDR3 is built from 11 residues. Trimming took off 3 bases at V and 5 bases at J, with 5 bases between the two ends. CDR1 is LNHDA, CDR2 SQIVND, per germline (reference sequence). Drawing the rest from reference TRBV19 and TRBJ2-7, the complete variable domain is DGGITQSPKYLFRKEGQNVTLSCEQNLNHDAMYWYRQDPGQGLRLIYYSQIVNDFQKGDIAEGYSVSREKKESFPLTVTSAQKNPTAFYLCASSIGHEQYFGPGTRLTVT.

This clone was picked up one time. V and J are TRBV19 and TRBJ1-1, with D maybe TRBD1 (5 bases). The CDR3 runs to 23 residues. The V and J ends lost 5 bases and 1 base respectively, with 38 bases between them. Germline CDR1 LNHDA, CDR2 SQIVND (reference sequence). The CDR3 spells CASSYPREGTPSAALSSNTEAFF. The CDR3 region has the DNA TGTGCCAGTAGTTACCCTCGGGAGGGGACGCCTTCAGCGGCCCTTTCGTCGAACACTGAAGCTTTCTTT.

Regarding this clone: Within the sample, other DNA sequences also encode this same CDR3. The genes are TRBV5-4 and TRBJ1-5, with D hard to call. The CDR3 has 13 residues. Trimming took off 1 base at V and 2 bases at J, with 4 bases between the two ends. Germline CDR1 is SGHNT and CDR2 is YYREEE (reference sequence). The CDR3 region has the DNA TGTGCCAGCAGCTTGTCGGGCAATCAGCCCCAGCATTTT. Its translation is CASSLSGNQPQHF.

This clone was seen a single time. The J gene is TRBJ1-1, the V gene TRBV10-3, with D perhaps matching TRBD1 (6 bases). Germline V gives CDR1 ENHRY, CDR2 SYGVKD. V dropped 6 bases and J dropped 3 bases, with 11 bases sitting between them. The CDR3 is made up of 13 amino acids. CDR3 DNA: TGTGCCATCAGGGACAGCCGTGACACTGAAGCTTTCTTT. Its translation: CAIRDSRDTEAFF.

The chain recombines TRBV20-1 with TRBJ2-7; D is possibly TRBD2 (5 bases). This CDR3 spans 11 amino acids. Trimming left V 3 bases short and J 6 bases short, with 9 bases between. CDR1 is DFQATT, CDR2 SNEGSKA, per germline (reference sequence). This chain's CDR3 is CSASLSAEQYF. The DNA for the CDR3 is TGCAGTGCTAGTCTTAGCGCCGAGCAGTACTTC.

As regards this clone: Other DNA sequences in this sample translate to the same CDR3. This chain links TRBV11-2 with TRBJ2-2; D unclear. This CDR3 region has 12 residues. In germline, CDR1 is SGHAT, CDR2 FQNNGV. V was shortened by 5 bases and J by 2 bases, with 3 bases between the two germline ends. CDR3 bases: TGTGCCAGCAGCCTCAACACCGGGGAGCTGTTTTTT. The encoded protein is CASSLNTGELFF.

V usage is TRBV11-2 and J usage is TRBJ2-3; 7 bases agree with TRBD2. The CDR3 loop spans 13 amino acids. The germline V gene has CDR1 SGHAT and CDR2 FQNNGV. Trimming cost V 7 bases and J 6 bases; bases outside gene matches: 7. This chain's CDR3 is CASNHIGGDTQYF. The CDR3 nucleotides read TGTGCCAGCAACCACATCGGGGGGGATACGCAGTATTTT.

Only one count was recorded for this clone. CDR3 DNA sequence: TGTGCCAGCAGTTTAGACAAAAAGCGGGGTGGATCCTACGAGCAGTACTTC. Protein sequence: CASSLDKKRGGSYEQYF. The chain carries TRBV28 and TRBJ2-7, with 7 bases aligning to TRBD2. V was pared by 2 bases and J by 1 base, with 11 bases of the junction left unmatched. Germline V lookup: CDR1 MDHEN, CDR2 SYDVKM. This CDR3 is 17 amino acids long.

The chain combines TRBV27 with TRBJ2-1; either TRBD1 or TRBD2 may supply D (5 bases each). V lost 1 base and J 7 bases, leaving 5 bases between the germline ends. The CDR3 is made up of 12 amino acids. Germline CDR1 MNHEY, CDR2 SMNVEV (reference sequence). This CDR3 is CASSLWGNEQFF. In DNA form, the CDR3 reads TGTGCCAGCAGTTTATGGGGGAATGAGCAGTTCTTC.

This chain joins TRBV29-1 and TRBJ2-3; D may be TRBD2 (5 bases). This CDR3 has 14 residues. Germline CDR1 SQVTM, CDR2 ANQGSEA. The V and J ends lost 3 bases and 2 bases respectively, with 12 bases between them. CDR3: CSVEQRRVTDTQYF. CDR3 in DNA: TGCAGCGTTGAGCAGCGGAGAGTCACAGATACGCAGTATTTT.

This clone was observed a single time. The chain is built from TRBV7-9 and TRBJ2-7; tentatively, D is TRBD1 (5 bases). Looked up from germline, CDR1 is SEHNR and CDR2 is FQNEAQ (reference sequence). The V gene lost 5 bases and the J gene lost 0 bases, with 17 bases spanning the gap. The CDR3 loop spans 16 amino acids. CDR3 loop: CASSVDSLRSSYEQYF. CDR3 bases: TGTGCCAGCAGCGTCGACAGTCTACGGAGCTCCTACGAGCAGTACTTC.

The V and J genes are TRBV5-5 and TRBJ2-7; 7 bases agree with TRBD2. The CDR3 covers 16 residues. J was trimmed by 3 bases and V by 5 bases; bases with no gene match: 14. CDR1 and CDR2 from the germline V gene are SGHKS and YYEKEE (reference sequence). This CDR3 is CASRSGHSGRLYEQYF. The CDR3, as DNA: TGTGCCAGCAGATCCGGACATAGCGGGCGGCTCTACGAGCAGTACTTC.